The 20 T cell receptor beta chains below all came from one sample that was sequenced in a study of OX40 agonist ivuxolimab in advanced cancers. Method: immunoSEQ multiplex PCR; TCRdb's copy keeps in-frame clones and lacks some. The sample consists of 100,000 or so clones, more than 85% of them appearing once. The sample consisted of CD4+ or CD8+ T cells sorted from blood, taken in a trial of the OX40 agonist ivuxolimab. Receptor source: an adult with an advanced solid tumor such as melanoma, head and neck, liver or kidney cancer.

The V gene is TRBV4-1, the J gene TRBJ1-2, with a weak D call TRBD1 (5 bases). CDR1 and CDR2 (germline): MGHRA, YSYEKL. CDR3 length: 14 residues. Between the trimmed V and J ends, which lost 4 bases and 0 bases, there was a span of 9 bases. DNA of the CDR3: TGCGCCAGCAGCCTACCGACAGCTAACTATGGCTACACCTTC. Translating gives CASSLPTANYGYTF.

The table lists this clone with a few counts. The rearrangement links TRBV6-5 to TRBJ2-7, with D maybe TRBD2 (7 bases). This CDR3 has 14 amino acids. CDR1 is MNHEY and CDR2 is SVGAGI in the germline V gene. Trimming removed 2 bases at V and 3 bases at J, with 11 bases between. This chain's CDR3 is CASSYGEGGYEQYF. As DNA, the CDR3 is TGTGCCAGCAGTTACGGGGAGGGGGGCTACGAGCAGTACTTC.

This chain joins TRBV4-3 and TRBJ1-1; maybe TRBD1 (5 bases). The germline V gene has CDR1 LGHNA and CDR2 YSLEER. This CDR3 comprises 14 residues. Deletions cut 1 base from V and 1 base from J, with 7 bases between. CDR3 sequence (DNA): TGCGCCAGCAGCCAAGTTGGGGGGAACACTGAAGCTTTCTTT. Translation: CASSQVGGNTEAFF.

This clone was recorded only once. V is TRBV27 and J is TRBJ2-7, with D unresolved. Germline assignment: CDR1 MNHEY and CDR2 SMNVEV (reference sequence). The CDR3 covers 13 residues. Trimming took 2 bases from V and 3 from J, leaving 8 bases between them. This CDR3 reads CASSLTLSYEQYF. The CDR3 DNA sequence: TGTGCCAGCAGTTTAACTCTAAGCTACGAGCAGTACTTC.

The CDR3 region has the DNA TGTGCCAGCAGTCCCACAGGAGAGGGGGAAAAACTGTTTTTT. Amino acid sequence: CASSPTGEGEKLFF. This rearrangement joins TRBV27 to TRBJ1-4; D may be TRBD1 (5 bases). Trimming cost V 5 bases and J 8 bases, with 15 bases left between them. The V gene's germline CDR1 is MNHEY and CDR2 SMNVEV (reference sequence). The CDR3 runs to 14 residues.

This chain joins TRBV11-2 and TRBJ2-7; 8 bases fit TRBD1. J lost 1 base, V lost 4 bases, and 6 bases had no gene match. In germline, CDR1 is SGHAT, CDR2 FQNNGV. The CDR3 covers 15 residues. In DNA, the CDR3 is TGTGCCAGCAGCTCCCGGGACAGGAGATCCTACGAGCAGTACTTC. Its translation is CASSSRDRRSYEQYF.

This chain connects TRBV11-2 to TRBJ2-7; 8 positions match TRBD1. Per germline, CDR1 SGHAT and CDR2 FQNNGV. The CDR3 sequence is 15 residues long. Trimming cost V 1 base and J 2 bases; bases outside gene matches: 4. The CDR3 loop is CASSLGTGWTYEQYF. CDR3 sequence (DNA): TGTGCCAGCAGCTTAGGGACAGGGTGGACCTACGAGCAGTACTTC.

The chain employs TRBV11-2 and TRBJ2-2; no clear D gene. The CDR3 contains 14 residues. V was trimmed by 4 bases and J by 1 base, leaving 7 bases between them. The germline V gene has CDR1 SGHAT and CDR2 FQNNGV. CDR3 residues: CASSSTENTGELFF. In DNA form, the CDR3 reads TGTGCCAGCAGCTCCACAGAGAACACCGGGGAGCTGTTTTTT.

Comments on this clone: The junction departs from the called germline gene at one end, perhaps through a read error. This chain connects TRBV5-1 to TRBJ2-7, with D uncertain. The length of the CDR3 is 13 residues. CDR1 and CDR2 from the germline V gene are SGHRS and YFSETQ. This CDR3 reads CANSVGPSYEQYF. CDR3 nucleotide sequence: TGCGCCAACAGCGTTGGCCCCTCCTACGAGCAGTACTTC.

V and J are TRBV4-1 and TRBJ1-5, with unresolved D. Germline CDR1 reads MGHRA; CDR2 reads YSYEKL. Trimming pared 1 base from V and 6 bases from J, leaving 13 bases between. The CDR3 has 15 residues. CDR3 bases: TGCGCCAGCAGCCAAGGGGTACAGACAAGTCAGCCCCAGCATTTT. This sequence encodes CASSQGVQTSQPQHF.

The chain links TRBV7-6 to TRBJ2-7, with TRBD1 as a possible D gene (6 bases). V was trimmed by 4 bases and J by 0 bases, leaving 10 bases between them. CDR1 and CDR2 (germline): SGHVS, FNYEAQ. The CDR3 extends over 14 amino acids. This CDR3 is CASSSGTRSYEQYF. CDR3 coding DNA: TGTGCCAGCAGCTCCGGGACACGCTCCTACGAGCAGTACTTC.

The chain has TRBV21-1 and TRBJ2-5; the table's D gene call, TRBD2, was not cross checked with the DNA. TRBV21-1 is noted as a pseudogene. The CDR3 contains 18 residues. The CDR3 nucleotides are TGTGCCAGCTTTCCCGGGACTAGCGGGGGCTCCCTGGGGGAGACCCAGTACTTC. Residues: CASFPGTSGGSLGETQYF.

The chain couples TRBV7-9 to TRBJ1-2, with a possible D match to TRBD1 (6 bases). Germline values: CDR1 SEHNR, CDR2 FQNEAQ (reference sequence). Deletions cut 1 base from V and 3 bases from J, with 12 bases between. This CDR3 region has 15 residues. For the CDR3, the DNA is TGTGCCAGCAGCTTAGGGACAGTGGATGACTATGGCTACACCTTC. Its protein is CASSLGTVDDYGYTF.

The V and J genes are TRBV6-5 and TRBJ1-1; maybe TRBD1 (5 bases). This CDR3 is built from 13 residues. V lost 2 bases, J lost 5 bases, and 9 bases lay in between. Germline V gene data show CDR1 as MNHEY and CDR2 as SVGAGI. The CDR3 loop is CASSYGRDTEAFF. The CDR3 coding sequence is TGTGCCAGCAGTTACGGCAGGGATACTGAAGCTTTCTTT.

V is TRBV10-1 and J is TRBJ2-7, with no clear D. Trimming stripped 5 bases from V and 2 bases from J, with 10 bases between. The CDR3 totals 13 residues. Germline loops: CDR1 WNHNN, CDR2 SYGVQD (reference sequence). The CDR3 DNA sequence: TGCGCCAGCAGTCCCGGACCAGCCTACGAGCAGTACTTC. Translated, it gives CASSPGPAYEQYF.

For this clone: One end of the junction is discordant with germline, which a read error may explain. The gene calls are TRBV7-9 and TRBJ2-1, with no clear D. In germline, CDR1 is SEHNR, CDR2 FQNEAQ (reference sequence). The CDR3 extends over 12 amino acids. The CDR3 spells CANSPLPGEQFF. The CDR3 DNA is TGTGCCAACAGCCCCTTGCCCGGGGAGCAGTTCTTC.

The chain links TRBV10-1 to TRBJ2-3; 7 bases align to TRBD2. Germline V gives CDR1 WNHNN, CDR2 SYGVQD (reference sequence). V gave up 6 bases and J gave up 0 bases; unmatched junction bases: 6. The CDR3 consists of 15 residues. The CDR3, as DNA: TGCGCCAGCAGCCTCGGGGGGAGCAGCACAGATACGCAGTATTTT. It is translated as CASSLGGSSTDTQYF.

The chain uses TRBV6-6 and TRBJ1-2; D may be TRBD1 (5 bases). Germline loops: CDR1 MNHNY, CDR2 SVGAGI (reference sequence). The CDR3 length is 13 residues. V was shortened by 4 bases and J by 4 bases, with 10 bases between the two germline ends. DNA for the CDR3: TGTGCCAGCAGTTCTGACAGCTTCTATGGCTACACCTTC. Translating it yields CASSSDSFYGYTF.

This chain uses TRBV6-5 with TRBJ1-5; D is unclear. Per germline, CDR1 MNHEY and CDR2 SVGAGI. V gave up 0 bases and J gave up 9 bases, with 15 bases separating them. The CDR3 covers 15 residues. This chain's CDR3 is CASSYSGENISPQHF. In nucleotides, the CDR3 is TGTGCCAGCAGTTACTCTGGTGAAAATATTTCGCCCCAGCATTTT.

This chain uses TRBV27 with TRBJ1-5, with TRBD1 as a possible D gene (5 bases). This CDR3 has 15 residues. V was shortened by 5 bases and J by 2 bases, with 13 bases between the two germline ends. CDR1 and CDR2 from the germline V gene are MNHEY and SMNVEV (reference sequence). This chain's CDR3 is CASSVKGMGNQPQHF. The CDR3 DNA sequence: TGTGCCAGCAGTGTTAAGGGGATGGGCAATCAGCCCCAGCATTTT.